The clone carrying this T cell receptor beta chain showed up just a few times. In germline, CDR1 is SGHTA, CDR2 FQGTGA. There are 14 residues in the CDR3. Trimming left V 2 bases short and J 5 bases short, with 12 bases between. This record belongs to a study of cytomegalovirus exposure and HLA in healthy donors. Use of 60 Vbeta and 13 Jbeta primers characterized the PCR. Measured with immunoSEQ multiplex PCR; TCRdb has only the in-frame clones, and not every one. The table lists some 120,000 clones, 55% to 65% of them singletons. These donors, healthy bone marrow donors, were studied. The rearrangement joins TRBV7-3 to TRBJ2-5; TRBD2 might be the D (5 bases). This TCR derives from a woman in her forties in good health and CMV-seropositive. The sample comprised PBMCs. CDR3 protein: CASSLVGVGETQYF. CDR3 bases: TGTGCCAGCAGCTTAGTCGGGGTTGGTGAGACCCAGTACTTC.